A selection of T cell receptor beta chains follows, all from one sample in a study of cytomegalovirus exposure and HLA in healthy donors. The table came from immunoSEQ multiplex PCR; TCRdb's copy has only in-frame clones and leaves some out. The sample lists more than 90,000 clones; around 64% were seen once. The specimen was PBMCs. These receptors were collected from a young man in good health and CMV-seropositive. CDR3s include the opening cysteine and the closing phenylalanine or tryptophan. Each record gives: D gene, J gene, V gene, clone size, CDR3 DNA, CDR3 protein. D genes are given only for firm matches. Expanded clones get a size class; other rows say once, few or many, or leave the size out.

>-|TRBJ1-1|TRBV9|-
TGTGCCAGCAGCGGCGGGGGGAACACTGAAGCTTTCTTT
CASSGGGNTEAFF
>-|TRBJ1-3|TRBV25-1|few
TGTGCCAGCAGTGAAGGTTGGAGCTCTGGAAACACCATATATTTT
CASSEGWSSGNTIYF
>TRBD2|TRBJ2-4|TRBV23-1|-
TGCGCCAGCAGTCATCGTAGCGGGGGCGGACCGGCCAAAAACATTCAGTACTTC
CASSHRSGGGPAKNIQYF
>-|TRBJ1-5|TRBV28|-
TGTGCCAGCACCTTGGGGGGGGCTATAAGCAATCAGCCCCAGCATTTT
CASTLGGAISNQPQHF
>-|TRBJ2-1|TRBV9|-
TGTGCCAGCAGCGTAGAGGGCCAGGGAAAAGCAGAGAGCTCCTACAATGAGCAGTTCTTC
CASSVEGQGKAESSYNEQFF
>-|TRBJ1-3|TRBV28|-
TGTGCCAGCAGTCAGGGATCTGGAAACACCATATATTTT
CASSQGSGNTIYF
>-|TRBJ2-3|TRBV7-9|-
TGTGCCAGCAGCTCGATAACGTCTAATACGCAGTATTTT
CASSSITSNTQYF
>-|TRBJ2-1|TRBV7-3|-
TGTGCCAGCAGCTTAATTTCGGACTTGGTTGCGAATGAGCAGTTCTTC
CASSLISDLVANEQFF
>TRBD2|TRBJ2-2|TRBV7-9|-
TGTGCCAGCAGCTTAATAACGGGAGGTCCCACCGGGGAGCTGTTTTTT
CASSLITGGPTGELFF
>-|TRBJ2-6|TRBV7-2|-
TGTGCCAGCAGCTTATATGAGGCAGGGGTCACCTCTGGGGCCAACGTCCTGACTTTC
CASSLYEAGVTSGANVLTF
>-|TRBJ2-6|TRBV19|-
TGTGCCAGTAGGTCACAGGGATGGGCCAACGTCCTGACTTTC
CASRSQGWANVLTF
>TRBD2|TRBJ2-7|TRBV5-5|few
TGTGCCAGCAGCTTGCCGGGGGGGTACGAGCAGTACTTC
CASSLPGGYEQYF
>-|TRBJ2-1|TRBV7-3|-
TGTGCCAGCACCTTAGGACCGGGAGACAATGAGCAGTTCTTC
CASTLGPGDNEQFF
>TRBD1|TRBJ1-1|TRBV29-1|-
TGCAGCGTGAGACAGGGTAGGGACACTGAAGCTTTCTTT
CSVRQGRDTEAFF
>-|TRBJ1-6|TRBV6-5|-
TGTGCCAGCAGTGATCGGGTCAATTCACCCCTCCACTTT
CASSDRVNSPLHF
>TRBD2|TRBJ2-5|TRBV29-1|-
TGCAGCGTTGCCCGGGAGGGGGAAGAGACCCAGTACTTC
CSVAREGEETQYF
>-|TRBJ2-1|TRBV2|-
TGTGCCAGCAAGGGGGGGAGCTCCTACAATGAGCAGTTCTTC
CASKGGSSYNEQFF
>TRBD1|TRBJ2-5|TRBV29-1|-
TGCAGCTGGACTACAGGGGGCCGGGAGACCCAGTACTTC
CSWTTGGRETQYF
>-|TRBJ1-1|TRBV14|-
TGTGCCAGCAGCCAGCAGGGGTTCACTGAAGCTTTCTTT
CASSQQGFTEAFF
>-|TRBJ2-3|TRBV7-6|-
TGTGCCAGCAGCTTAGACGGTCTCACAGATACGCAGTATTTT
CASSLDGLTDTQYF
>-|TRBJ1-1|TRBV6-5|-
TGTGCCAGCAGGATTACAGGGAACACTGAAGCTTTCTTT
CASRITGNTEAFF
>TRBD1|TRBJ1-2|TRBV30|few
TGTGCCTGGAGTGTAAATGCGCAGGGGGCGGGTGGCTACACCTTC
CAWSVNAQGAGGYTF
>-|TRBJ1-2|TRBV19|few
TGTGCCAGTAGTCCACCACGGGGGGGTCCCTTCTATGGCTACACCTTC
CASSPPRGGPFYGYTF
>-|TRBJ2-5|TRBV19|-
TGTGCCAGTGGGAGACACCAAGAGACCCAGTACTTC
CASGRHQETQYF
>-|TRBJ1-1|TRBV11-2|-
TGTGCCAGCAGTACAGGTTTGAACACTGAAGCTTTCTTT
CASSTGLNTEAFF
>TRBD1|TRBJ1-1|TRBV10-3|-
TGTGCCATCAGTGAGTGGGACAGGAAAGAAGCTTTCTTT
CAISEWDRKEAFF
>-|TRBJ1-4|TRBV7-3|few
TGTGCCAGCAGCTTGGGGGGAGCTCCTAATGAAAAACTGTTTTTT
CASSLGGAPNEKLFF
>TRBD1|TRBJ1-6|TRBV19|-
TGTGCCAGTAGTATTACGGACAGGGCTGCTCGCAACCTCCACTTT
CASSITDRAARNLHF
>TRBD1|TRBJ1-6|TRBV7-6|-
TGTGCCAGCAGCATGGAGCCGGGACAGGGGGCCCCAGGCGATTCACCCCTCCACTTT
CASSMEPGQGAPGDSPLHF
>-|TRBJ1-4|TRBV27|few
TGTGCCAGCAACAGACAGCAGGATAATGAAAAACTGTTTTTT
CASNRQQDNEKLFF
>TRBD1|TRBJ1-4|TRBV29-1|-
TGCAGCGTTGAAAGGTGGCACAGGGGTGGGGAAAAACTGTTTTTT
CSVERWHRGGEKLFF
>TRBD1|TRBJ1-2|TRBV7-8|few
TGTGCCAGCAGCTCCAGGACAGGGCACTATGGCTACACCTTC
CASSSRTGHYGYTF
>-|TRBJ1-2|TRBV27|-
TGTGCCAGCAGTTTAACAGGGATGGAAGGCTACACCTTC
CASSLTGMEGYTF
>-|TRBJ1-5|TRBV18|-
TGTGCCAGCTCAGAAACGGGCCCGGACTATAGCAATCAGCCCCAGCATTTT
CASSETGPDYSNQPQHF
>TRBD1|TRBJ2-1|TRBV30|-
TGTGCCTACCATTTGGACAGGGTTTTTTGGGATGAGCAGTTCTTC
CAYHLDRVFWDEQFF
>TRBD2|TRBJ2-5|TRBV11-3|once
TGTGCCAGCAGCTTAGGGACGACTAGCTGGGAGGAGACCCAGTACTTC
CASSLGTTSWEETQYF
>-|TRBJ2-1|TRBV11-3|once
TGTGCCAGCAGCTTAGAGGGGAGTCTCTCCTACAATGAGCAGTTCTTC
CASSLEGSLSYNEQFF
>TRBD2|TRBJ2-1|TRBV15|-
TGTGCCACTCACGGGCTAGCGGACAATGAGCAGTTCTTC
CATHGLADNEQFF